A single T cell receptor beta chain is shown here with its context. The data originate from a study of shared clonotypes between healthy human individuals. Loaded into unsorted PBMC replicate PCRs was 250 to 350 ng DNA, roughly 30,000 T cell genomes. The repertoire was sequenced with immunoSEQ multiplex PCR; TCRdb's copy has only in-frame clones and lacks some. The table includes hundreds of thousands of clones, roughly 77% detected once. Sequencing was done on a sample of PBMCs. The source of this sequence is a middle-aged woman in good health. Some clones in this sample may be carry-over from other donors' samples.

As DNA, the CDR3 is TGTGCCAGCAGCAAAGGGACTAGCGGGAGTACGTACGAGCAGTACTTC. Translating gives CASSKGTSGSTYEQYF. The genes are TRBV9 and TRBJ2-7, with 14 bases that match TRBD2. Germline V lookup: CDR1 SGDLS, CDR2 YYNGEE. V shed 4 bases and J 4 bases; nucleotides not matched to a gene: 7. This CDR3 has 16 amino acids.